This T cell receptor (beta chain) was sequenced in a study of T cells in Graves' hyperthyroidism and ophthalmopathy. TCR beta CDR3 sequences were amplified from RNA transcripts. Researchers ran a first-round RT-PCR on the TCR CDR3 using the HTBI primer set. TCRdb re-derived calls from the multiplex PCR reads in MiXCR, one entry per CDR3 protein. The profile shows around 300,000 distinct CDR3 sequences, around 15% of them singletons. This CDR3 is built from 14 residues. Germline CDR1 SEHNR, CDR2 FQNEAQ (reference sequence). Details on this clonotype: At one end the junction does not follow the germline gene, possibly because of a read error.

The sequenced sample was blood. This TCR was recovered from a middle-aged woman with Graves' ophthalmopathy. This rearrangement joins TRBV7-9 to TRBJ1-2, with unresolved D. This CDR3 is CAGSSLGPNYGYTF. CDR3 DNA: TGTGCCGGCAGCTCGTTAGGACCCAACTATGGCTACACCTTC.